This TCR beta chain derives from a study of shared clonotypes between healthy human individuals. Comments on this clone: A far larger clone is just one base off, so this is likely a read error. The same CDR3 also results from other DNA sequences found in this sample.

This CDR3 region has 16 residues. CDR1 and CDR2 from the germline V gene are SQVTM and ANQGSEA. With ten immunoSEQ deep assay plates, unsorted PBMC DNA underwent sequencing. Clones were sequenced by immunoSEQ multiplex PCR, and TCRdb holds only the in-frame ones, with some missing. The sample lists about half a million clones; around 85% were seen once. The TCR was taken from a woman between 40 and 50 years old in good health. Some clones in this sample may be carry-over from other donors' samples. Input material: PBMCs. This rearrangement joins TRBV29-1 to TRBJ1-5; D might be TRBD1 (6 bases). CDR3 sequence (DNA): TGTAGCGCCGGTGGGGGCAGGAGTTCCAGCAATCAGCCCCAGCATTTT. Residues: CSAGGGRSSSNQPQHF. Complete variable domain (other parts from reference TRBV29-1 and TRBJ1-5): SAVISQKPSRDICQRGTSLTIQCQVDSQVTMMFWYRQQPGQSLTLIATANQGSEATYESGFVIDKFPISRPNLTFSTLTVSNMSPEDSSIYLCSAGGGRSSSNQPQHFGDGTRLSIL.